Sequencing of this T cell receptor beta chain was carried out in a study of T cell responses to AZD1222 COVID-19 vaccine. Germline lookup yields CDR1 LNHDA and CDR2 SQIVND (reference sequence). Trimming took 10 bases from V and 2 from J, leaving 24 bases between them. This CDR3 is 16 amino acids long. Study-wide results and limits: Clonal diversity may have been underestimated, and the donors were mostly white British, with more females than males.

This table comes from immunoSEQ multiplex PCR, and its TCRdb copy is limited to in-frame clones, with some not included. Of around 120,000 clones in the sample, around 89% are singletons; the top ten hold roughly 6.9%. As for this clone: Its antigen remains unknown.

The rearrangement uses TRBV19 and TRBJ2-7; D is tentatively TRBD1 or TRBD2 (5 bases each). The TCR was taken from an adult who received the AZD1222 COVID-19 vaccine. Sequencing was performed on peripheral blood, taken 28 days after the second AZD1222 dose. Here the CDR3 reads CAIPPRPGPGTYEQYF. CDR3 coding DNA: TGTGCCATCCCCCCTCGGCCGGGACCCGGGACCTACGAGCAGTACTTC.